A single sample is the source of the 7 T cell receptor beta chains below, sequenced in a study of spatial heterogeneity in lung cancer. Time point indicated: sample taken at primary tumor resection. Tumor, nontumor lung or frozen PBMC supplied whole RNA, sequenced without sorting. TCRdb reanalysed the 5' RACE reads using MiXCR and keeps one entry per CDR3 protein. Of around 30,000 distinct CDR3 sequences in the sample, 8.4% are singletons; the top ten hold 30% to 45%. Source: PBMCs, taken at surgery. The receptor source for this set is a female donor with early-stage non-small cell lung cancer.

Of note for this clonotype: A much bigger clone sits one base away, suggesting this may be a read error. This chain connects TRBV21-1 to TRBJ2-3; TRBD2 was called by the table and not checked on the DNA. TRBV21-1 is shown as a pseudogene. The CDR3 sequence is 15 residues long. The CDR3, as DNA: TGTGTCAGAATGGACTTCGCTCAAAGCACAGATACGCAGTATTTT. Translated: CVRMDFAQSTDTQYF.

This clonotype was seen more than once but under ten times. This chain uses TRBV4-3 with TRBJ1-2, with TRBD1 identical over 8 bases. The CDR3 has 13 residues. V lost 3 bases to trimming and J lost 5 bases; unmatched junction nucleotides: 2. In germline, CDR1 is LGHNA, CDR2 YSLEER. CDR3 DNA sequence: TGCGCCAGCAGCCATGGACAGGGATATGGCTACACCTTC. It codes for CASSHGQGYGYTF.

This clonotype was counted ten times or more. The rearrangement links TRBV7-8 to TRBJ2-1; D gene ambiguous. The CDR3 has 13 residues. Between the trimmed V and J ends, which lost 1 base and 6 bases, there was a span of 7 bases. CDR1 and CDR2 from the germline V gene are SGHVS and FQNEAQ. CDR3 DNA sequence: TGTGCCAGCAGCTTAGTTCTGTCCAATGAGCAGTTCTTC. As protein: CASSLVLSNEQFF.

This clonotype turned up a few times. The gene calls are TRBV4-2 and TRBJ2-7; D ambiguous. Germline V CDR1 and CDR2: LGHNA, YNFKEQ. The germline V and J ends were trimmed by 0 bases and 4 bases, with 13 bases remaining between them. CDR3 length equals 15 residues. The CDR3 sequence is CASSQDLGGRYEQYF. CDR3 bases: TGTGCCAGCAGCCAAGACCTGGGCGGACGATACGAGCAGTACTTC.

This clonotype was counted many times. V and J are TRBV5-1 and TRBJ2-5; a weak D match, TRBD1 (7 bases). Germline V gene lookup returns CDR1 SGHRS and CDR2 YFSETQ. V gave up 4 bases and J gave up 3 bases, with 19 bases separating them. This CDR3 is 16 amino acids long. The CDR3 region has the DNA TGCGCCAGCAGCCCCGGAGGGACAGCCCTTAAAGAGACCCAGTACTTC. As protein: CASSPGGTALKETQYF.

The chain has TRBV24-1 and TRBJ2-6, with D maybe TRBD1 (6 bases). The CDR3 length is 19 residues. Trimming took 0 bases from V and 2 from J, leaving 16 bases between them. Germline V gives CDR1 KGHDR, CDR2 SFDVKD. The CDR3 nucleotides are TGTGCCACCAGTGATTTGGGTCGGGACACCGTGGCTGGGGCCAACGTCCTGACTTTC. Translated: CATSDLGRDTVAGANVLTF.

This clonotype appeared many times. The chain carries TRBV29-1 and TRBJ2-7; D gene unclear. The CDR3 extends over 12 amino acids. Germline CDR1 is SQVTM and CDR2 is ANQGSEA. V shed 4 bases and J shed 1 base, with 8 bases lying between them. The CDR3, as DNA: TGCAGCGTTGTTCCGGGTTCCTACGAGCAGTACTTC. It codes for CSVVPGSYEQYF.